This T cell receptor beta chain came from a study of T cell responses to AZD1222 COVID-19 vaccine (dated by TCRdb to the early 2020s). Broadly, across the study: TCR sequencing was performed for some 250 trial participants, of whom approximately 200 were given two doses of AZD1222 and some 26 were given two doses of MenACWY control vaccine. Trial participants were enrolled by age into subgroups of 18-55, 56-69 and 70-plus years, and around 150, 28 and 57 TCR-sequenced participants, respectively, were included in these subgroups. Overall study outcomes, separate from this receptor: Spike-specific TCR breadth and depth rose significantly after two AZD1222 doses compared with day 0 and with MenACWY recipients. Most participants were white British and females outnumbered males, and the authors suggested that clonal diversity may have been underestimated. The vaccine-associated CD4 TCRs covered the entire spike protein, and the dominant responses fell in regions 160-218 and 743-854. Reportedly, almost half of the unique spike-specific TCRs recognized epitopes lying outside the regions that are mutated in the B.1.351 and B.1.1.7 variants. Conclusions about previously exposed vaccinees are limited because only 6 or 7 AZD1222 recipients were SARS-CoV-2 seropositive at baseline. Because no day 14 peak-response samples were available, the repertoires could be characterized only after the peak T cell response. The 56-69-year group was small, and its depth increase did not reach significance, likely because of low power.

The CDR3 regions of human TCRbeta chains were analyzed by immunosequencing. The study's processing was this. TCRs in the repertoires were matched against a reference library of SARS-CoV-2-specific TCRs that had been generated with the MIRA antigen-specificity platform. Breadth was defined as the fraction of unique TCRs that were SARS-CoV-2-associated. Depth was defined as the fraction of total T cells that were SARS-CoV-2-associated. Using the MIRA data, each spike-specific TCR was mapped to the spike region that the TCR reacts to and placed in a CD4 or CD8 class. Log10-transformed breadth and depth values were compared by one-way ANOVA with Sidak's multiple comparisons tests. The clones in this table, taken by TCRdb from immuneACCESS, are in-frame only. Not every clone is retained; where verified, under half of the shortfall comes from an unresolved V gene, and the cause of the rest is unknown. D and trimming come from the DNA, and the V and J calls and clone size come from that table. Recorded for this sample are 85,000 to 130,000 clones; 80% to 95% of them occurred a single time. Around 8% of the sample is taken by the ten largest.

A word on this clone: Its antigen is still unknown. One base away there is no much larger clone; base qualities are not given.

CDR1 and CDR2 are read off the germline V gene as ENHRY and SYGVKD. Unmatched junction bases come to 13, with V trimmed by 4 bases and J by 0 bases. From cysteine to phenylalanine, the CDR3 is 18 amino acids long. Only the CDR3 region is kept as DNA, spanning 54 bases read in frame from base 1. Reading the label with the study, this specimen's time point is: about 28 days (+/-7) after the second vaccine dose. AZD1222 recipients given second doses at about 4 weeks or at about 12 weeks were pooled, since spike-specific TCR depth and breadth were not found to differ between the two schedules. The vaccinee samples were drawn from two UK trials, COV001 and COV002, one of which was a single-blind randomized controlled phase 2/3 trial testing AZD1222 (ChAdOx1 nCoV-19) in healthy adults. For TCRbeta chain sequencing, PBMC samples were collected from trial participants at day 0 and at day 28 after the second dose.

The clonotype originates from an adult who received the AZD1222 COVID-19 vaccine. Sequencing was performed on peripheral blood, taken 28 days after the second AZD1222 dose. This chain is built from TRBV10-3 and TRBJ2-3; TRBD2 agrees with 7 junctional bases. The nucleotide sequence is TGTGCCATCAGTGGAGTTGGGGGGGGTCATGGGAGCACAGATACGCAGTATTTT. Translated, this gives CAISGVGGGHGSTDTQYF.